A single sample is the source of the 19 T cell receptor beta chains below, sequenced in a study of shared clonotypes between healthy human individuals. TCRdb keeps only in-frame clones here, not all; method: immunoSEQ multiplex PCR. The sample comprises just under 95,000 clones, around 68% of which are singletons, and roughly 50% rests with the top ten. The sequencing sample was made of memory CD8+ T cells sorted from blood. Subset of the sample: CD45RO+ cells pooled with CCR7-negative TemRA cells. Every receptor here comes from a young man in good health.

The rearrangement links TRBV2 to TRBJ2-3, with TRBD2 matching 8 bases. Germline V lookup: CDR1 SNHLY, CDR2 FYNNEI. The CDR3 is 18 amino acids. Losses at the gene ends were 4 bases for V and 5 bases for J; bases not matched to a gene: 17. The CDR3 here is CASSAPEGAGVIKDTQYF. In DNA form, the CDR3 reads TGTGCCAGCAGTGCCCCCGAGGGAGCGGGAGTTATTAAAGATACGCAGTATTTT.

This clone was seen ten or more times. This sequence joins TRBV6-4 and TRBJ2-1, with TRBD2 identical over 13 bases. Trimming removed 3 bases from V and 9 bases from J; junction bases left unmatched: 5. CDR1 and CDR2 from the germline V gene are MRHNA and SNTAGT. The CDR3 totals 15 residues. CDR3 region: CASSDGLAGVSEQFF. The CDR3 coding sequence is TGTGCCAGCAGTGATGGACTAGCGGGAGTGAGTGAGCAGTTCTTC.

CDR3 sequence reads: CAIKGYGDAKTEAFF. DNA of the CDR3: TGTGCCATCAAAGGGTACGGGGACGCCAAAACTGAAGCTTTCTTT. The chain carries TRBV10-3 and TRBJ1-1; D possibly corresponds to TRBD1 (5 bases). CDR1 is ENHRY and CDR2 is SYGVKD in the germline V gene. The CDR3 is 15 amino acids. Trimming cost V 7 bases and J 5 bases, with 20 bases left between them.

This clone has just one count. The chain couples TRBV25-1 to TRBJ2-1; 8 bases map to TRBD2. The CDR3 contains 14 residues. The V segment lost 7 bases and the J segment 5 bases; nucleotides outside the gene matches: 7. Germline V gene lookup returns CDR1 MGHDK and CDR2 SYGVNS. The chain's CDR3 is CASNRGGLDNEQFF. The CDR3 DNA reads TGTGCCAGCAATCGGGGGGGCTTGGACAATGAGCAGTTCTTC.

This clone was picked up many times. The chain has TRBV7-2 and TRBJ2-5; 8 bases are shared with TRBD1. V shed 4 bases and J 0 bases; nucleotides not matched to a gene: 13. The CDR3 has 18 residues. Per germline, CDR1 SGHTA and CDR2 FQGNSA. The CDR3 is CASSSMQAGQADQETQYF. The CDR3 region has the DNA TGTGCCAGCAGCTCCATGCAGGCGGGACAGGCGGACCAAGAGACCCAGTACTTC.

The V call is TRBV29-1, the J call TRBJ2-2; D unclear. This CDR3 is 10 amino acids long. The germline V gene has CDR1 SQVTM and CDR2 ANQGSEA. V was clipped by 7 bases and J by 5 bases, with 5 bases between them. The CDR3 loop is CSGGTGELFF. For the CDR3, the DNA is TGCAGCGGAGGAACCGGGGAGCTGTTTTTT.

The V gene is TRBV5-1, the J gene TRBJ2-5; D may match TRBD1 or TRBD2 (5 bases each). The germline V and J ends were trimmed by 4 bases and 4 bases, with 17 bases remaining between them. CDR3 length equals 15 residues. CDR1 and CDR2 from the germline V gene are SGHRS and YFSETQ. The CDR3 bases are TGCGCCAGCAGCCGGAACCCATTTGGGGGAGAGACCCAGTACTTC. Its translation: CASSRNPFGGETQYF.

This clone was seen only once. This chain joins TRBV30 and TRBJ1-2; D gene uncertain. V lost 0 bases to trimming and J lost 4 bases, with 15 bases between them. CDR3 size: 15 residues. Germline CDR1 GTSNPN, CDR2 SVGIG (reference sequence). CDR3 amino acids: CAWSVEPGDPYGYTF. The DNA of the CDR3 is TGTGCCTGGAGTGTAGAGCCCGGAGACCCCTATGGCTACACCTTC.

This clone was detected only a few times. The V gene is TRBV7-2, the J gene TRBJ1-1; no clear D. This CDR3 region has 16 residues. Trimming cost V 2 bases and J 1 base, with 14 bases left between them. Germline V gene sequence: CDR1 SGHTA, CDR2 FQGNSA. The CDR3 spells CASSLNNPRGNTEAFF. DNA of the CDR3: TGTGCCAGCAGCTTAAATAATCCCCGTGGGAACACTGAAGCTTTCTTT.

The chain recombines TRBV5-6 with TRBJ1-2; no clear D gene. This CDR3 is built from 15 residues. Germline assignment: CDR1 SGHDT and CDR2 YYEEEE. V lost 4 bases to trimming and J lost 5 bases, with 18 bases between them. The CDR3 loop reads CASSEVGRSDYGYTF. CDR3 bases: TGTGCCAGCAGCGAGGTAGGACGGTCGGATTATGGCTACACCTTC.

This chain joins TRBV27 and TRBJ1-5; possible D gene TRBD1, 6 bases. Between the trimmed V and J ends, which lost 2 bases and 6 bases, there was a span of 8 bases. The CDR3 sequence is 13 residues long. CDR1 and CDR2 from the germline V gene are MNHEY and SMNVEV (reference sequence). The CDR3 here is CASSLNRAQPQHF. The CDR3 DNA follows: TGTGCCAGCAGTTTAAACAGGGCTCAGCCCCAGCATTTT.

The chain is built from TRBV2 and TRBJ2-3, with D possibly TRBD1 on 6 matching bases. Germline loops: CDR1 SNHLY, CDR2 FYNNEI. This CDR3 spans 12 amino acids. Trimming removed 11 bases at V and 5 bases at J, with 14 bases between. The CDR3 coding sequence is TGTGCCGGGGGTCCACAGGGAGATACGCAGTATTTT. It specifies CAGGPQGDTQYF.

Comments on this clone: This same CDR3 is encoded by further DNA sequences in the sample. The chain links TRBV27 to TRBJ2-5; D not resolved. This CDR3 spans 12 amino acids. Trimming left V 5 bases short and J 3 bases short, with 7 bases between. Germline V gene data show CDR1 as MNHEY and CDR2 as SMNVEV (reference sequence). The CDR3, as DNA: TGTGCCAGCAGTCTCCTCGAAGAGACCCAGTACTTC. Amino acids: CASSLLEETQYF.

This clone is labeled medium-sized. The CDR3 nucleotides read TGTGCCAGCAGTTCGACTAATGGGGACAGAGCCTACGAGCAGTACTTC. This translates into CASSSTNGDRAYEQYF. The J gene is TRBJ2-7, the V gene TRBV28; 7 bases map to TRBD1. The CDR3 runs to 16 residues. Germline trimming cut 4 bases from V and 2 bases from J; bases unmatched to any gene: 11. The germline V gene has CDR1 MDHEN and CDR2 SYDVKM. Filled out from reference TRBV28 and TRBJ2-7, the complete variable domain reads DVKVTQSSRYLVKRTGEKVFLECVQDMDHENMFWYRQDPGLGLRLIYFSYDVKMKEKGDIPEGYSVSREKKERFSLILESASTNQTSMYLCASSSTNGDRAYEQYFGPGTRLTVT.

This clone has only a few counts. The chain couples TRBV7-2 to TRBJ2-1; D is uncertain. The CDR3 runs to 13 residues. V was trimmed by 1 base and J by 7 bases, leaving 8 bases between them. The germline V gene has CDR1 SGHTA and CDR2 FQGNSA. The CDR3 sequence: CASSLVWQNEQFF. CDR3 in DNA: TGTGCCAGCAGCTTAGTCTGGCAGAATGAGCAGTTCTTC.

This clone was seen just once. The chain joins TRBV30 to TRBJ2-6; D not resolved. This CDR3 has 14 amino acids. Germline V gene sequence: CDR1 GTSNPN, CDR2 SVGIG (reference sequence). V was trimmed by 4 bases and J by 0 bases, leaving 7 bases between them. The DNA of the CDR3 is TGTGCCTGGAAGGGTAGCTCTGGGGCCAACGTCCTGACTTTC. This codes for CAWKGSSGANVLTF.

This clone was seen more than once but under ten times. CDR3 residues: CSASGGWGMNTEAFF. The CDR3 bases are TGCAGCGCTTCAGGGGGCTGGGGGATGAACACTGAAGCTTTCTTT. The chain links TRBV29-1 to TRBJ1-1, with 8 bases matching TRBD1. The trim removed 7 bases at V and 0 bases at J, leaving 10 bases unmatched. Germline V gene data show CDR1 as SQVTM and CDR2 as ANQGSEA. CDR3 size: 15 residues.

This chain connects TRBV4-3 to TRBJ1-4; 7 bases map to TRBD1. V was pared by 1 base and J by 4 bases, with 12 bases of the junction left unmatched. The CDR3 loop spans 18 amino acids. Germline CDR1 LGHNA, CDR2 YSLEER. In DNA, the CDR3 is TGCGCCAGCAGCCAAGGAATCAGGAGACAGGGAGTTAATGAAAAACTGTTTTTT. Its protein product is CASSQGIRRQGVNEKLFF.

The chain has TRBV10-1 and TRBJ1-2; no firm D call. V was cut by 2 bases and J by 8 bases, with 12 bases left in between. This CDR3 contains 13 residues. Germline CDR1 and CDR2: WNHNN and SYGVQD (reference sequence). The CDR3: CASSEDGLMGYTF. CDR3 nucleotide sequence: TGCGCCAGCAGTGAGGACGGGCTAATGGGCTACACCTTC.